The clone carrying this T cell receptor beta chain has only one observation. Its antigen is as yet unknown. The libraries were made with immunoSEQ version 4 in survey mode. Assay used: immunoSEQ multiplex PCR; TCRdb lists only in-frame clones, some missing. This repertoire shows 30,000 to 40,000 clones, roughly four fifths found once; its top ten account for 15% to 20%. The sample comes from a study of persistence of HIV-infected CD4 T cells. The stimulus was an HIV-1 Gag 15-mer peptide pool, roughly 1 ug/peptide/mL. Memory cells lacking CD40L and CD69 with high CD45RO were sorted. Suppressive ART was started during chronic HIV-1 infection in these adults. Donors had CD4+ T cell counts above 400 cells/uL and were CMV-seropositive. This TCR came from an adult woman with HIV who was CMV-seropositive. The sequencing here drew on CD4+ T cells sorted from PBMCs after approximately 19-hour stimulation, taken from a patient who received antiretroviral therapy.

CDR3 sequence: CASSSGPKNYGYTF. The CDR3 nucleotides read TGTGCCAGCAGCTCCGGACCGAAGAACTATGGCTACACCTTC. The chain links TRBV7-3 to TRBJ1-2; D is undetermined. Germline CDR1 SGHTA, CDR2 FQGTGA. Trimming cost V 4 bases and J 2 bases, with 11 bases left between them. The length of the CDR3 is 14 residues.